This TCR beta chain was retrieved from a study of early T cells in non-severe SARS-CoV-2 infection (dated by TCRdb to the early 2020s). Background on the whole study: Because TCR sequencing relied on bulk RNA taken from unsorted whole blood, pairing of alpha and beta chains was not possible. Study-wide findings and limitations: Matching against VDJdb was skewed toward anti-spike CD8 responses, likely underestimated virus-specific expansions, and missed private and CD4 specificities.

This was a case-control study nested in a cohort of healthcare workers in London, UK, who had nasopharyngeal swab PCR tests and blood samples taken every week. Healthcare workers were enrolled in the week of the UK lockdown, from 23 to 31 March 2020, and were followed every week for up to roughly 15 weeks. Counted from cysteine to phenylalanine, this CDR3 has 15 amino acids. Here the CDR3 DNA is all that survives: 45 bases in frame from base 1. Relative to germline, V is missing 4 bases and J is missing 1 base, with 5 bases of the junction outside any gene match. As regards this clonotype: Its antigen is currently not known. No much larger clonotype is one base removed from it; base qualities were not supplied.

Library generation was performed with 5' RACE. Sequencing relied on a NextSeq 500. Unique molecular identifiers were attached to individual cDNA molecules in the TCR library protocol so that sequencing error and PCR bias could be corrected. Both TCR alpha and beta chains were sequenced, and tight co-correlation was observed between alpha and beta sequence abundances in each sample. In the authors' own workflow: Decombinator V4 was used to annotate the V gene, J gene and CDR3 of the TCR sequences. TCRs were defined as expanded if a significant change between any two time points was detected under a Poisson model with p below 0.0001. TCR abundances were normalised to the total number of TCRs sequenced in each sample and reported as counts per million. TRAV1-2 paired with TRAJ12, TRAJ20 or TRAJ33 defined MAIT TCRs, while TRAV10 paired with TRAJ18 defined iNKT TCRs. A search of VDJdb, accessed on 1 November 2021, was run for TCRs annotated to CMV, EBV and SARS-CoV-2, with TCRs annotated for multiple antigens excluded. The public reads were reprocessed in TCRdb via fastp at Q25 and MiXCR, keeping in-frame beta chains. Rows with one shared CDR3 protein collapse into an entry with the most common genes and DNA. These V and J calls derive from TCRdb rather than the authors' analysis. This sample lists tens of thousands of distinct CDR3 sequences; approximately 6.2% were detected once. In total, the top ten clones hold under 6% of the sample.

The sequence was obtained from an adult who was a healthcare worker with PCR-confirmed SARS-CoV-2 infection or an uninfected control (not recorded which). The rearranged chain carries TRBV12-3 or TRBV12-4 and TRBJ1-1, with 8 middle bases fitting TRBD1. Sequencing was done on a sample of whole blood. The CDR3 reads CASSSGQGQNTEAFF. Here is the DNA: TGTGCCAGCAGTTCAGGACAGGGACAGAACACTGAAGCTTTCTTT.